A single sample gave rise to the 14 T cell receptor beta chains below, sequenced in a study of shared clonotypes between healthy human individuals. Terminally differentiated effector memory CD45RA+ cells were left out of the naive CD8 fraction, which was CD45RO-negative and positively selected for CCR7. Assay used: immunoSEQ multiplex PCR; TCRdb lists only in-frame clones, some missing. The sample includes 1.5 million to 2.5 million clones, roughly 94% of them seen just once. Source material: naive CD8+ T cells sorted from blood. These receptors came from a man younger than 35 in good health.

In DNA form, the CDR3 reads TGTGCCGGAAGTGCTAGCGGGGGACTGTACGAGCAGTACTTC. This encodes CAGSASGGLYEQYF. The chain recombines TRBV28 with TRBJ2-7, with 10 bases that match TRBD2. Trimming cost V 11 bases and J 4 bases; bases outside gene matches: 11. Germline V CDR1 and CDR2: MDHEN, SYDVKM. The CDR3 loop spans 14 amino acids.

Details on this clone: Other nucleotide sequences from this sample produce the same CDR3. This rearrangement joins TRBV28 to TRBJ2-7; TRBD2 might be the D (5 bases). The V end was cut by 3 bases, the J end by 1 base, with 10 bases between. The CDR3 spans 14 residues. CDR1 MDHEN and CDR2 SYDVKM come from the germline V gene. As DNA, the CDR3 is TGTGCCAGCAGTTTTTCCGGAGGATCCTACGAGCAGTACTTC. As protein: CASSFSGGSYEQYF. Based on the CDR3 plus reference TRBV28 and TRBJ2-7, the full variable domain is DVKVTQSSRYLVKRTGEKVFLECVQDMDHENMFWYRQDPGLGLRLIYFSYDVKMKEKGDIPEGYSVSREKKERFSLILESASTNQTSMYLCASSFSGGSYEQYFGPGTRLTVT.

This clone was found many times. The sample carries other DNA sequences with the same CDR3. The chain combines TRBV4-1 with TRBJ1-2; D is undetermined. Germline CDR1 is MGHRA and CDR2 is YSYEKL. Trimming took 1 base from V and 4 from J, leaving 7 bases between them. This CDR3 contains 13 residues. The CDR3 sequence is CASSQGVSYGYTF. The CDR3 nucleotides read TGCGCCAGCAGCCAAGGGGTCTCCTATGGCTACACCTTC.

This clone came up once. This chain links TRBV5-1 with TRBJ1-2; D is unresolved. V was pared by 0 bases and J by 4 bases, with 10 bases between. CDR3 length: 14 amino acids. Germline CDR1 SGHRS, CDR2 YFSETQ. CDR3 sequence (DNA): TGCGCCAGCAGCTTGGATCCGGATTCCTATGGCTACACCTTC. Protein: CASSLDPDSYGYTF.

The chain recombines TRBV13 with TRBJ2-1; D is perhaps TRBD2 (5 bases). Trimming took 2 bases from V and 0 from J, leaving 11 bases between them. The germline V gene encodes CDR1 PRHDT and CDR2 FYEKMQ (reference sequence). The length of the CDR3 is 16 residues. CDR3 nucleotide sequence: TGTGCCAGCAGCTTACCGAGCGGAAGCTCCTACAATGAGCAGTTCTTC. It specifies CASSLPSGSSYNEQFF. The entire variable domain, with the rest obtained from reference TRBV13 and TRBJ2-1, is as follows: AAGVIQSPRHLIKEKRETATLKCYPIPRHDTVYWYQQGPGQDPQFLISFYEKMQSDKGSIPDRFSAQQFSDYHSELNMSSLELGDSALYFCASSLPSGSSYNEQFFGPGTRLTVL.

The chain carries TRBV9 and TRBJ2-3; D may be TRBD2 (6 bases). Germline V lookup: CDR1 SGDLS, CDR2 YYNGEE. The CDR3 spans 13 residues. V lost 6 bases and J 4 bases, leaving 12 bases between the germline ends. CDR3: CASTFGSSDTQYF. As DNA, the CDR3 is TGTGCCAGCACGTTCGGGAGTTCAGATACGCAGTATTTT.

V is TRBV6-5 and J is TRBJ2-3, with 7 bases that match TRBD2. The CDR3 totals 16 residues. Germline assignment: CDR1 MNHEY and CDR2 SVGAGI. The V and J ends lost 2 bases and 6 bases, in that order; junction bases with no gene match: 11. The CDR3 reads CASSYLPAGEVDTQYF. CDR3 in DNA: TGTGCCAGCAGTTACCTTCCGGCGGGGGAGGTGGATACGCAGTATTTT.

The gene calls are TRBV27 and TRBJ1-5; the D gene is possibly TRBD1 (5 bases). The V and J ends lost 5 bases and 2 bases respectively, with 13 bases between them. CDR3 length: 15 amino acids. Germline values: CDR1 MNHEY, CDR2 SMNVEV (reference sequence). CDR3 bases: TGTGCCAGCAGTCCCGACGGGGCTGGCAATCAGCCCCAGCATTTT. This translates into CASSPDGAGNQPQHF.

V is TRBV7-6 and J is TRBJ2-1; D not certain. The V gene lost 1 base and the J gene lost 6 bases, with 4 bases spanning the gap. The germline V gene has CDR1 SGHVS and CDR2 FNYEAQ. The CDR3 loop spans 12 amino acids. As DNA, the CDR3 is TGTGCCAGCAGCTTAGGTATCAATGAGCAGTTCTTC. It codes for CASSLGINEQFF.

The chain uses TRBV7-8 and TRBJ2-1, with D perhaps matching TRBD2 (6 bases). Germline CDR1 and CDR2: SGHVS and FQNEAQ. The V gene lost 5 bases and the J gene lost 4 bases, with 15 bases spanning the gap. The CDR3 has 15 residues. As DNA, the CDR3 is TGTGCCAGCAGCACCACGGGAGCTCTATACAATGAGCAGTTCTTC. Protein sequence: CASSTTGALYNEQFF.

V is TRBV13 and J is TRBJ1-4; a possible D gene is TRBD1 (6 bases). V was pared by 4 bases and J by 5 bases, with 11 bases between. This CDR3 region has 14 residues. Germline values: CDR1 PRHDT, CDR2 FYEKMQ (reference sequence). For the CDR3, the DNA is TGTGCCAGCAGCTCTCAGGGGAAAAATGAAAAACTGTTTTTT. This sequence encodes CASSSQGKNEKLFF. Supplemented by reference TRBV13 and TRBJ1-4, the full variable domain reads AAGVIQSPRHLIKEKRETATLKCYPIPRHDTVYWYQQGPGQDPQFLISFYEKMQSDKGSIPDRFSAQQFSDYHSELNMSSLELGDSALYFCASSSQGKNEKLFFGSGTQLSVL.

V usage is TRBV6-6 and J usage is TRBJ1-5; D is possibly TRBD1 (5 bases). Trimming shortened V by 2 bases and J by 6 bases, and 11 bases separated the two germline ends. The CDR3 covers 14 residues. Looked up from germline, CDR1 is MNHNY and CDR2 is SVGAGI (reference sequence). CDR3 nucleotides: TGTGCCAGCAGTTACCCAGGGCTAGGTCAGCCCCAGCATTTT. It specifies CASSYPGLGQPQHF.

Comments on this clone: The sample carries other DNA sequences with the same CDR3. This chain links TRBV19 with TRBJ2-7; tentative D call: TRBD2 (6 bases). CDR1 is LNHDA, CDR2 SQIVND, per germline (reference sequence). CDR3 length: 13 amino acids. V was cut by 3 bases and J by 4 bases, with 10 bases left in between. CDR3 in amino acids: CASSMVGGYEQYF. For the CDR3, the DNA is TGTGCCAGTAGTATGGTTGGGGGGTACGAGCAGTACTTC.

V gene TRBV9 combines with J gene TRBJ2-7, with D perhaps assigned TRBD1 or TRBD2 (5 bases each). The germline V and J ends were trimmed by 0 bases and 3 bases, with 13 bases remaining between them. Looked up from germline, CDR1 is SGDLS and CDR2 is YYNGEE. This CDR3 has 15 amino acids. The CDR3 sequence: CASSVDGGAYYEQYF. CDR3 sequence (DNA): TGTGCCAGCAGCGTAGATGGGGGAGCCTACTACGAGCAGTACTTC.